The clone carrying this TCR beta chain was detected only once. Those enrolled in Seattle joined during active infection and were followed longitudinally afterward. Here immunoSEQ multiplex PCR was the method, and the copy in TCRdb shows in-frame clones only, minus some. This sample yields around 160,000 clones, of which about 87% are seen a single time; under 13% belongs to the top ten. These data belong to a study of blood T cell repertoires in COVID-19. About the study: Sources were T cells, B-cell-depleted T cells, or PBMCs; the material itself was cDNA or gDNA.

The CDR3 has 16 amino acids. From germline, CDR1 is SGHTA and CDR2 FQGNSA. V was clipped by 5 bases and J by 8 bases, with 19 bases between them. V and J are TRBV7-2 and TRBJ1-6, with TRBD1 as a possible D gene (6 bases). The clonotype comes from a woman in her 70s with COVID-19, enrolled during active disease. Input material: peripheral blood. In DNA form, the CDR3 reads TGTGCCAGCAGCCCCCGGGGAGGGGGTTTGGATTCACCCCTCCACTTT. It encodes CASSPRGGGLDSPLHF. Filled out from reference TRBV7-2 and TRBJ1-6, the complete variable domain reads GAGVSQSPSNKVTEKGKDVELRCDPISGHTALYWYRQSLGQGLEFLIYFQGNSAPDKSGLPSDRFSAERTGGSVSTLTIQRTQQEDSAVYLCASSPRGGGLDSPLHFGNGTRLTVT.